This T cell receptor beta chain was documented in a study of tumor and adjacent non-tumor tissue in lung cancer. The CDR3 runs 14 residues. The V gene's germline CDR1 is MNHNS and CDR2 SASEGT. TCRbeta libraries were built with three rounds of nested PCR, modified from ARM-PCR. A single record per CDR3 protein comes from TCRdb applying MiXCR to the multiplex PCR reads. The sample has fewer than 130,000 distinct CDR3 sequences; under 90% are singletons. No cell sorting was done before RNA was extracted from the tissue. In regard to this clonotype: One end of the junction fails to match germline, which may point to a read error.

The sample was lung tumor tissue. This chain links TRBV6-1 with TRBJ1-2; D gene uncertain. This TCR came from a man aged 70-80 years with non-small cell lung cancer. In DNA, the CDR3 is TGTGCCAGTAGTGCGGACGGAAACCAGTATGGCTACAACTTC. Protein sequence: CASSADGNQYGYNF.